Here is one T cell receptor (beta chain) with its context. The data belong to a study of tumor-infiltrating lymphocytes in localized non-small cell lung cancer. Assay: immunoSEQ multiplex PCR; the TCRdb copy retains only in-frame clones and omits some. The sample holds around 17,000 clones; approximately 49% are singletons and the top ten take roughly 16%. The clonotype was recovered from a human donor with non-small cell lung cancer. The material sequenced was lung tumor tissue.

The CDR3 reads CASSAGQNTDTQYF. The CDR3 nucleotides read TGTGCCAGCAGTGCGGGGCAGAACACAGATACGCAGTATTTT. This chain connects TRBV7-2 to TRBJ2-3, with TRBD2 as a possible D gene (6 bases). CDR1 SGHTA and CDR2 FQGNSA come from the germline V gene. This CDR3 comprises 14 residues. The V end was cut by 6 bases, the J end by 2 bases, with 12 bases between.